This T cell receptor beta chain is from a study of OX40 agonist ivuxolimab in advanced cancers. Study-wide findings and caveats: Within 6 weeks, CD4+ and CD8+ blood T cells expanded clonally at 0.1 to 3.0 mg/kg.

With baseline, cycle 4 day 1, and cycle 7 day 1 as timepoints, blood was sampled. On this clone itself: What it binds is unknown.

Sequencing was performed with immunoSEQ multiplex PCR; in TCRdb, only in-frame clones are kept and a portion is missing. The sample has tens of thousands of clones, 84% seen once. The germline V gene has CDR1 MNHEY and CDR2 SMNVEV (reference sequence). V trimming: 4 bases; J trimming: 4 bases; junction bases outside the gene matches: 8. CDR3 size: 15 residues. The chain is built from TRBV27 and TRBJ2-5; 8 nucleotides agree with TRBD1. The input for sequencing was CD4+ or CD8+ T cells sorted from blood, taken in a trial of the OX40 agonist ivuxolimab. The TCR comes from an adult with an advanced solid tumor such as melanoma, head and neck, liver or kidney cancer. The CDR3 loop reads CASSSRPTGGETQYF. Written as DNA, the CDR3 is TGTGCCAGCAGTTCCCGTCCTACAGGGGGAGAGACCCAGTACTTC.